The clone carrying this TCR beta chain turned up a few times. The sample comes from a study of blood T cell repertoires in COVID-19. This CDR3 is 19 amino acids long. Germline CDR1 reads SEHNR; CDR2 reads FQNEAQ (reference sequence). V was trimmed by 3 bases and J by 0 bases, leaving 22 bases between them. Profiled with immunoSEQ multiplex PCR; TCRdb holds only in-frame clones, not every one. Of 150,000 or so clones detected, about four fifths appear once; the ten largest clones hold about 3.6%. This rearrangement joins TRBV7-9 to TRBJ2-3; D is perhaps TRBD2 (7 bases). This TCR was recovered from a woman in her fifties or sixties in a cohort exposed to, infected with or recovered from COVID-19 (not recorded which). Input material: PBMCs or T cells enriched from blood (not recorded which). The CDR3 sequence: CASSLGPGVGGGSTDTQYF. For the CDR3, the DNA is TGTGCCAGCAGCTTGGGCCCCGGAGTGGGAGGGGGGAGCACAGATACGCAGTATTTT.